This T cell receptor beta chain appears in the sequencing data of a study of T cells in Graves' hyperthyroidism and ophthalmopathy. Looking at the study overall: The authors collected peripheral blood at initial diagnosis, before any treatment.

These patients, aged 18 to 65, had recently diagnosed hyperthyroidism lasting under 2 months. Clinicians diagnosed patients from clinical symptoms, serum thyroxine and TRAb, thyroid ultrasound and orbital computed tomography. TCR beta CDR3 regions were amplified from RNA transcripts. The TCR CDR3 first-round RT-PCR relied on the HTBI primer set. TCRdb itself ran the multiplex PCR reads through MiXCR, one entry per CDR3 protein. Seen here are roughly 400,000 distinct CDR3 sequences, about a sixth observed once, and the top ten hold around a quarter. Overall study findings and caveats: Ophthalmopathy cases were set apart from stable hyperthyroidism by a 13 V-J model.

About this clonotype itself: Its antigen is not known.

The sequenced sample consisted of blood. This receptor was obtained from a woman under 30 with Graves' hyperthyroidism that later progressed to Graves' ophthalmopathy.

In nucleotides, the CDR3 is TGTGCCAGCAGTTTATGGGAGCAGGGCTACGAGCAGTACTTC. Translating gives CASSLWEQGYEQYF. The chain recombines TRBV28 with TRBJ2-7; TRBD1 is a possible D gene (5 bases). The CDR3 totals 14 residues. The V end was cut by 0 bases, the J end by 3 bases, with 9 bases between. From germline, CDR1 is MDHEN and CDR2 SYDVKM.